This T cell receptor (beta chain) was sequenced in a study of early T cells in non-severe SARS-CoV-2 infection. On the study more broadly: Bulk RNA taken from unsorted whole blood was sequenced, leaving chains unpaired.

The CDR3 length is 15 residues. V dropped 3 bases and J dropped 6 bases, with 16 bases sitting between them. Germline V gene lookup returns CDR1 SGHRS and CDR2 YFSETQ. In TCRdb, the 5' RACE reads were re-called with MiXCR into one record per CDR3 protein. Among tens of thousands of distinct CDR3 sequences listed, about 13% were seen once. The chain has TRBV5-1 and TRBJ2-1; tentative D call: TRBD2 (6 bases). The TCR was taken from an adult who was a healthcare worker with PCR-confirmed SARS-CoV-2 infection or an uninfected control (not recorded which). What was sequenced was whole blood. CDR3 in DNA: TGCGCCAGCAGCTCAGCCGGGACTGAACTCAATGAGCAGTTCTTC. Its translation is CASSSAGTELNEQFF.